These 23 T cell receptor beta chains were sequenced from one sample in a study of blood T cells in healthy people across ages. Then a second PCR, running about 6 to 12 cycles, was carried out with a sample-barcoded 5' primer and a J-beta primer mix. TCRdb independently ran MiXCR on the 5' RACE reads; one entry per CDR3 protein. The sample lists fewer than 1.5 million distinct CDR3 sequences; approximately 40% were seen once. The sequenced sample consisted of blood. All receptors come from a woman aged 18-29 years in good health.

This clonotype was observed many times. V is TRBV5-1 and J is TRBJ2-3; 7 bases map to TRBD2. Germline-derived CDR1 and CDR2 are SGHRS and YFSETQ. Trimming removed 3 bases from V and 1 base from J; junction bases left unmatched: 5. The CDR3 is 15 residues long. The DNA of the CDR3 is TGCGCCAGCAGCTGGGGGGACTACCGCACAGATACGCAGTATTTT. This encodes CASSWGDYRTDTQYF.

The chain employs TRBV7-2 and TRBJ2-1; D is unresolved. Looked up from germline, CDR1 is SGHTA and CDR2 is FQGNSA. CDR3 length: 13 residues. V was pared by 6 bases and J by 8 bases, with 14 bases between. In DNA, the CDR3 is TGTGCCAGCAGGCAATGGATCTTTGATGAGCAGTTCTTC. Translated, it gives CASRQWIFDEQFF. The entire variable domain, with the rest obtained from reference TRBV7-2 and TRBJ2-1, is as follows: GAGVSQSPSNKVTEKGKDVELRCDPISGHTALYWYRQSLGQGLEFLIYFQGNSAPDKSGLPSDRFSAERTGGSVSTLTIQRTQQEDSAVYLCASRQWIFDEQFFGPGTRLTVL.

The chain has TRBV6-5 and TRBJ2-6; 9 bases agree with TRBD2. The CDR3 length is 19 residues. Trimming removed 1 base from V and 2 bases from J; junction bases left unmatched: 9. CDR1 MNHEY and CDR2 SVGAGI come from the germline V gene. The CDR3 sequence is CASSYLLSGRSPGANVLTF. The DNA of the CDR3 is TGTGCCAGCAGTTACTTACTTAGCGGGAGAAGTCCTGGGGCCAACGTCCTGACTTTC.

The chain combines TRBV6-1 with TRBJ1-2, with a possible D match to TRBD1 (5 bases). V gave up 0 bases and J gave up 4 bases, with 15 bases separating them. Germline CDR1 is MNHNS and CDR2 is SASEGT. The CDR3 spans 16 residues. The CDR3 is CASSEAGTHSLYGYTF. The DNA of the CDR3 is TGTGCCAGCAGTGAAGCGGGGACCCACTCCCTCTATGGCTACACCTTC.

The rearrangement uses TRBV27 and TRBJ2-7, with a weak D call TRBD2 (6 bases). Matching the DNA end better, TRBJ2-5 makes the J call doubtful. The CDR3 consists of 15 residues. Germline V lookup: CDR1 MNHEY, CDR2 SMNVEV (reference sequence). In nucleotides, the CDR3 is TGTGCCAGCAGTTCTGCGACTCCGTCCGGGGGGACCCAGTACTTC. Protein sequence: CASSSATPSGGTQYF.

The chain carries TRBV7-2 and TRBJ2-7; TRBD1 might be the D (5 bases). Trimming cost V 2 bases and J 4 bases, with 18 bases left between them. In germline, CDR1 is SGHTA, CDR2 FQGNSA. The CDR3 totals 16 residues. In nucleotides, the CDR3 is TGTGCCAGCAGCTTAAATGGGGCCCAAGTTGGGTACGAGCAGTACTTC. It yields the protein CASSLNGAQVGYEQYF.

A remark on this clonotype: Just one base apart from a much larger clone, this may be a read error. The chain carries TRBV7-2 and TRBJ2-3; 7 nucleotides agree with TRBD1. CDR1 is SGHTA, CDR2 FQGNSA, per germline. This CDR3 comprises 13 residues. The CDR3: CASRRGQADAQYF. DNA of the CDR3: TGTGCCAGCAGGAGGGGGCAAGCAGATGCGCAGTATTTT.

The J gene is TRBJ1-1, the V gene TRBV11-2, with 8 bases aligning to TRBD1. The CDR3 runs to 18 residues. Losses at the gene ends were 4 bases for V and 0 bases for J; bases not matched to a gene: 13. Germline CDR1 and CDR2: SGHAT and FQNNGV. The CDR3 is CASSSTGASGRLNTEAFF. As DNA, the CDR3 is TGTGCCAGCAGCTCGACAGGGGCCTCGGGGAGACTGAACACTGAAGCTTTCTTT.

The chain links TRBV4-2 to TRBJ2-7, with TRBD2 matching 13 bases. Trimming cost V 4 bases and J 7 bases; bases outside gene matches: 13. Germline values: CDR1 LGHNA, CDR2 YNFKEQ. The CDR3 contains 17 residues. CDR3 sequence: CASSPHCPGLAGEEQYF. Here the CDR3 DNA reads TGTGCCAGCAGCCCTCACTGCCCAGGACTAGCGGGAGAAGAGCAGTACTTC.

DNA for the CDR3: TGCAGTGCTAGAGGGAAAGCTAACTATGGCTACACCTTC. Amino acids: CSARGKANYGYTF. The J gene is TRBJ1-2, the V gene TRBV20-1; D is uncertain. V was clipped by 1 base and J by 0 bases, with 6 bases between them. The CDR3 totals 13 residues. Germline assignment: CDR1 DFQATT and CDR2 SNEGSKA (reference sequence).

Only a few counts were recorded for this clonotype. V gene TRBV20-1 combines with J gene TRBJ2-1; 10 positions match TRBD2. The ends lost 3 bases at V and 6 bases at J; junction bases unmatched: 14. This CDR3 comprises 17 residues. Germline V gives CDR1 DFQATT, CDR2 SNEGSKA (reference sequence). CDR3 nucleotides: TGCAGTGCTAGGCCCCTTGTCCCGAGCGGGGGGGCCAATGAGCAGTTCTTC. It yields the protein CSARPLVPSGGANEQFF.

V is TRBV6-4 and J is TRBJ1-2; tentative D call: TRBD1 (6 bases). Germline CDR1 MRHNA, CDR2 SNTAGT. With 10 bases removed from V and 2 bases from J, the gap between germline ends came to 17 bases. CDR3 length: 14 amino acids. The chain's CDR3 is CANRSQTGNYGYTF. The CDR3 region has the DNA TGTGCCAACAGATCCCAAACAGGGAACTATGGCTACACCTTC.

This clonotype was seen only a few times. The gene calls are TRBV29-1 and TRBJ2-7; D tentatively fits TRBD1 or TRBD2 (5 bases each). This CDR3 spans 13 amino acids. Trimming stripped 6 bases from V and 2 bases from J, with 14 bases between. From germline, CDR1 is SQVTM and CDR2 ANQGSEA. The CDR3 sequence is CSVAWGTPYEQYF. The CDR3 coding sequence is TGCAGCGTCGCATGGGGGACCCCCTACGAGCAGTACTTC.

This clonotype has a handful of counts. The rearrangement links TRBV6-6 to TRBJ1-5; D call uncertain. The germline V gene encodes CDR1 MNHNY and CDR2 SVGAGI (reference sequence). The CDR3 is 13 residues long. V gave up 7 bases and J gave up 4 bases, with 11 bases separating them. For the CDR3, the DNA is TGTGCCAGCATCCAAGGGCGAAATCAGCCCCAGCATTTT. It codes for CASIQGRNQPQHF.

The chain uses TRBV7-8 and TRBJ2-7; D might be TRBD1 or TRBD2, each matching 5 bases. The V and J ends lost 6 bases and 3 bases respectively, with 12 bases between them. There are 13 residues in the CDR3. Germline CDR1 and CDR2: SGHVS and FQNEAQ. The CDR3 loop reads CASRRGDRYEQYF. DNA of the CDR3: TGTGCCAGCAGGAGGGGTGATCGCTACGAGCAGTACTTC.

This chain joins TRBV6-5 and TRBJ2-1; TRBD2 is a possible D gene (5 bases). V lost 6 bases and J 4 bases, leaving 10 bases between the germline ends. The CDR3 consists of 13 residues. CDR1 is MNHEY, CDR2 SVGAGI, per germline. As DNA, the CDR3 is TGTGCCAGCAGACTAGACACTTACAATGAGCAGTTCTTC. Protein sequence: CASRLDTYNEQFF.

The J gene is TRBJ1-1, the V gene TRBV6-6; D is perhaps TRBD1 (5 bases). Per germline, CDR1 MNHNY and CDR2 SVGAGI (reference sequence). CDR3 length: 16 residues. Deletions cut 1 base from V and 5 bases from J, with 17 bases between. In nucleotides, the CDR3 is TGTGCCAGCAGTTACTTAGGGCAGGGAGAGGGAACTGAAGCTTTCTTT. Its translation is CASSYLGQGEGTEAFF.

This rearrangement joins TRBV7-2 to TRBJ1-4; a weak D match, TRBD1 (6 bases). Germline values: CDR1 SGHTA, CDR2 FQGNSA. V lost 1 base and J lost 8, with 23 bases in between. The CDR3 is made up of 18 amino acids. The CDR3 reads CASSLVRGAGARPEKLFF. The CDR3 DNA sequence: TGTGCCAGCAGCTTAGTGCGGGGGGCCGGGGCTCGTCCGGAAAAACTGTTTTTT. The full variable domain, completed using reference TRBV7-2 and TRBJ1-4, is GAGVSQSPSNKVTEKGKDVELRCDPISGHTALYWYRQSLGQGLEFLIYFQGNSAPDKSGLPSDRFSAERTGGSVSTLTIQRTQQEDSAVYLCASSLVRGAGARPEKLFFGSGTQLSVL.

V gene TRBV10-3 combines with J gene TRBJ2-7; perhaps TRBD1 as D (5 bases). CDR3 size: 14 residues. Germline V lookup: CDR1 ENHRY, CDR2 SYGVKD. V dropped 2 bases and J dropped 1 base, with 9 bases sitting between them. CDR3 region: CAISEDRPSYEQYF. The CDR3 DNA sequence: TGTGCCATCAGTGAGGACAGACCTTCCTACGAGCAGTACTTC.

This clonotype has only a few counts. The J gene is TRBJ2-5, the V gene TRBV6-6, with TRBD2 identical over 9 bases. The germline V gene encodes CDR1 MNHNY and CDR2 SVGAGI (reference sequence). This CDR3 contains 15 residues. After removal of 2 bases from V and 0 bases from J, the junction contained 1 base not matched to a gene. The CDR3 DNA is TGTGCCAGCAGTTACGCGGGGGGGTACCAAGAGACCCAGTACTTC. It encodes CASSYAGGYQETQYF.

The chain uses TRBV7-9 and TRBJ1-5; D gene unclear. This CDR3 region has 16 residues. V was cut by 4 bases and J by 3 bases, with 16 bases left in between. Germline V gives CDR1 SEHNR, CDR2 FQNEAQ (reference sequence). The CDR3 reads CASSSNRGSVNQPQHF. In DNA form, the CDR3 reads TGTGCCAGCAGCTCTAATAGAGGATCTGTCAATCAGCCCCAGCATTTT. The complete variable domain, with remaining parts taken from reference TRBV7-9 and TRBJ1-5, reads DTGVSQNPRHKITKRGQNVTFRCDPISEHNRLYWYRQTLGQGPEFLTYFQNEAQLEKSRLLSDRFSAERPKGSFSTLEIQRTEQGDSAMYLCASSSNRGSVNQPQHFGDGTRLSIL.

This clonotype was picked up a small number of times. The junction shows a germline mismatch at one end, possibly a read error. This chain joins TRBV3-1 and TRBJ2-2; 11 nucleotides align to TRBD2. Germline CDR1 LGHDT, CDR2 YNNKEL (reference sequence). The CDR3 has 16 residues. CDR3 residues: CASTQGLAGNTGELFF. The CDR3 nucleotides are TGTGCCAGCACCCAAGGACTAGCGGGGAACACCGGGGAGCTGTTTTTT.

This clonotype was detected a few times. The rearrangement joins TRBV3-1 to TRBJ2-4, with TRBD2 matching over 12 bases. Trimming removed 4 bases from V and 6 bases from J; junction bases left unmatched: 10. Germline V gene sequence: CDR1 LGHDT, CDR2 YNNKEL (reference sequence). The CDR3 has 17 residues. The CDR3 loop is CASSPGLAGYDRNIQYF. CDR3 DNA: TGTGCCAGCAGCCCCGGACTAGCGGGATACGATAGAAACATTCAGTACTTC.